This is a list of T cell receptor beta chains from one sample in a study of CD8 T cells in Susac syndrome. TCRdb redid the calling of the immunoSEQ multiplex PCR reads with MiXCR, one entry per CDR3 protein. Here the sample spans approximately 80,000 distinct CDR3 sequences, roughly 95% being singletons. Sample: CD8+ T cells from PBMCs. Source of these receptors: a human donor with Susac syndrome. CDR3s include the opening cysteine and the closing phenylalanine or tryptophan. The order of the fields is J gene, V gene, clone size, D gene, CDR3 protein, CDR3 DNA. The D gene is left open where the match is weak. Size tells how often a clone was seen (once, few, many) or the class of an expanded clone, and some rows leave it out.

J: TRBJ2-7; V: TRBV4-2; size: -; D: TRBD1; CDR3: CASSQRDRGYEQYF; DNA: TGTGCCAGCAGCCAAAGGGACAGGGGCTACGAGCAGTACTTC
J: TRBJ2-1; V: TRBV9; size: -; D: -; CDR3: CASSVGGAILDEQFF; DNA: TGTGCCAGCAGCGTAGGAGGGGCTATCCTCGATGAGCAGTTCTTC
J: TRBJ1-6; V: TRBV12-3/TRBV12-4; size: -; D: -; CDR3: CASSRQRNSPLHF; DNA: TGTGCCAGCAGTCGGCAGCGGAATTCACCCCTCCACTTT
J: TRBJ2-3; V: TRBV20-1; size: -; D: TRBD1; CDR3: CSAGTGRTDTQYF; DNA: TGCAGTGCCGGGACAGGGAGGACAGATACGCAGTATTTT
J: TRBJ1-2; V: TRBV30; size: -; D: TRBD1; CDR3: CAWSRTGGGYTF; DNA: TGTGCCTGGAGTCGGACAGGGGGCGGCTACACCTTC
J: TRBJ1-2; V: TRBV20-1; size: -; D: -; CDR3: CSARERGAYYGYTF; DNA: TGCAGTGCTAGAGAACGGGGGGCTTACTATGGCTACACCTTC
J: TRBJ1-2; V: TRBV12-3/TRBV12-4; size: -; D: -; CDR3: CASSFPGQLYGYTF; DNA: TGTGCCAGCAGTTTTCCGGGACAACTCTATGGCTACACCTTC
J: TRBJ1-3; V: TRBV28; size: -; D: -; CDR3: CASSLKGTPSGNTIYF; DNA: TGTGCCAGCAGCCTAAAAGGGACCCCCTCTGGAAACACCATATATTTT
J: TRBJ1-1; V: TRBV29-1; size: once; D: TRBD1; CDR3: CSVVGTGSIQNTEAFF; DNA: TGCAGCGTTGTCGGGACAGGGAGCATCCAAAACACTGAAGCTTTCTTT
J: TRBJ2-4; V: TRBV7-9; size: -; D: TRBD2; CDR3: CASSYPSGGLNIQYF; DNA: TGTGCCAGCAGCTACCCTAGCGGGGGGTTAAACATTCAGTACTTC
J: TRBJ2-1; V: TRBV3-1; size: -; D: TRBD2; CDR3: CASSQDSTGGYNEQFF; DNA: TGTGCCAGCAGCCAAGATAGTACGGGGGGGTACAATGAGCAGTTCTTC
J: TRBJ1-3; V: TRBV30; size: -; D: -; CDR3: CAWDTGGPIYF; DNA: TGTGCCTGGGACACGGGGGGCCCCATATATTTT
J: TRBJ2-7; V: TRBV20-1; size: -; D: -; CDR3: CSARGTVNFYEQYF; DNA: TGCAGTGCCAGAGGGACCGTAAATTTCTACGAGCAGTACTTC
J: TRBJ1-1; V: TRBV7-9; size: -; D: -; CDR3: CASSLRPTAFF; DNA: TGTGCCAGCAGCTTACGCCCCACAGCTTTCTTT
J: TRBJ2-5; V: TRBV20-1; size: -; D: -; CDR3: CSASPWGGGSQETQYF; DNA: TGCAGTGCTAGCCCTTGGGGGGGCGGATCCCAAGAGACCCAGTACTTC
J: TRBJ2-1; V: TRBV9; size: -; D: TRBD2; CDR3: CASSVGGDWTRVNNEQFF; DNA: TGTGCCAGCAGCGTGGGTGGGGACTGGACTAGAGTAAACAATGAGCAGTTCTTC
J: TRBJ1-2; V: TRBV11-2; size: -; D: TRBD1; CDR3: CASSRGTGGYGYTF; DNA: TGTGCCAGCAGCAGAGGGACAGGGGGATATGGCTACACCTTC
J: TRBJ1-4; V: TRBV27; size: -; D: -; CDR3: CASSVQSLNEKLFF; DNA: TGTGCCAGCAGCGTTCAGAGCTTGAATGAAAAACTGTTTTTT
J: TRBJ2-3; V: TRBV13; size: -; D: -; CDR3: CASSPKEGDTDTQYF; DNA: TGTGCCAGCAGCCCAAAGGAAGGGGACACAGATACGCAGTATTTT
J: TRBJ2-7; V: TRBV9; size: -; D: -; CDR3: CASGSLKEQYF; DNA: TGTGCCAGCGGTAGTTTGAAGGAGCAGTACTTC
J: TRBJ2-1; V: TRBV4-2; size: -; D: -; CDR3: CASSQDWVGDNEQFF; DNA: TGTGCCAGCAGCCAAGATTGGGTGGGCGACAATGAGCAGTTCTTC